Below are 5 T cell receptor beta chains sequenced from a single sample in a study of T-cell memory formation after mild COVID-19. TCRdb reprocessed the 5' RACE reads with MiXCR, giving one entry per CDR3 protein. The table records about 110,000 distinct CDR3 sequences, roughly a sixth of them present only once. Input material: PBMCs or a T cell subset sorted from them (not recorded which). The receptor source for this set is a man younger than 35 who had mild COVID-19 (a few samples of this study predate the infection). Cell type and time point are not known.

This clonotype was seen ten or more times. The rearrangement uses TRBV11-2 and TRBJ2-4, with a possible D match to TRBD1 (6 bases). The ends were cut back, 5 bases at V and 9 bases at J, with 14 bases in the middle. The CDR3 has 13 amino acids. Germline V gene data show CDR1 as SGHAT and CDR2 as FQNNGV. CDR3 in amino acids: CASSVEQGSIQYF. The CDR3 DNA is TGTGCCAGCAGCGTCGAACAGGGTAGCATTCAGTACTTC.

The V and J genes are TRBV20-1 and TRBJ1-2; D is uncertain. Germline V gives CDR1 DFQATT, CDR2 SNEGSKA (reference sequence). This CDR3 is 10 amino acids long. Trimming cost V 3 bases and J 10 bases, with 9 bases left between them. The CDR3 sequence: CSASEQIYTF. The CDR3 DNA sequence: TGCAGTGCTAGTGAACAGATCTACACCTTC.

V gene TRBV4-1 combines with J gene TRBJ2-6, with D maybe TRBD1 (6 bases). Germline lookup yields CDR1 MGHRA and CDR2 YSYEKL. This CDR3 is built from 19 residues. V was pared by 4 bases and J by 0 bases, with 19 bases between. The CDR3 region is CASSLRAPGVDSGANVLTF. The DNA for the CDR3 is TGCGCCAGCAGCCTTAGGGCTCCAGGGGTCGACTCTGGGGCCAACGTCCTGACTTTC.

This clonotype was seen more than once but under ten times. The CDR3 sequence: CASSQRFGLSYTGELFF. The CDR3 region has the DNA TGTGCCAGCAGCCAAAGATTCGGACTTTCATACACCGGGGAGCTGTTTTTT. The V gene is TRBV3-1, the J gene TRBJ2-2; D is possibly TRBD2 (5 bases). Germline CDR1 and CDR2: LGHDT and YNNKEL (reference sequence). The CDR3 extends over 17 amino acids. The V end lost 2 bases, the J end lost 3 bases, and 16 bases lay between the germline ends.

A few counts support this clonotype. The chain couples TRBV5-1 to TRBJ2-3, with D possibly being TRBD2 (7 bases). Deletions cut 4 bases from V and 2 bases from J, with 11 bases between. This CDR3 contains 14 residues. Germline V gives CDR1 SGHRS, CDR2 YFSETQ. CDR3 sequence: CASSGGAHTDTQYF. DNA of the CDR3: TGCGCCAGCAGCGGGGGGGCACACACAGATACGCAGTATTTT.